These T cell receptor beta chains were read from a single sample in a study of CD8+CD57+ T cells in acquired aplastic anemia. TCRdb called the reads again in MiXCR, with one record for every CDR3 protein. The sample gives about 17,000 distinct CDR3 sequences, about 40% of which show up once; about 86% is in the top ten. Material: CD8+CD57+ T cells sorted from PBMCs. The receptor set was obtained from a human donor with aplastic anemia. The CDR3 runs from the conserved cysteine through the conserved F or W. D genes are given only for firm matches. The size entry is marked missing in some rows and otherwise reads once, few, many or a size class.

D gene: -; J gene: TRBJ2-7; V gene: TRBV19; clone size: -; CDR3 DNA: TGTGCCAGTAGTATAGATCCGGGACGAAGCTCCTACGAGCAGTACTTC; CDR3 protein: CASSIDPGRSSYEQYF
D gene: -; J gene: TRBJ2-5; V gene: TRBV5-8; clone size: -; CDR3 DNA: TGTGCCAGCAGTTTCGATCCGGGACTGCAAGAGACCCAGTACTTC; CDR3 protein: CASSFDPGLQETQYF
D gene: TRBD1; J gene: TRBJ1-4; V gene: TRBV12-3/TRBV12-4; clone size: -; CDR3 DNA: TGTGCCAGCAGTTCTATAGGGACAGGGGCCAGCGGGCTGTTTTTT; CDR3 protein: CASSSIGTGASGLFF
D gene: -; J gene: TRBJ2-5; V gene: TRBV12-3/TRBV12-4; clone size: -; CDR3 DNA: TGTGCCAGCAGGCCATACGCAGAGGTTCGCCAGTACTTC; CDR3 protein: CASRPYAEVRQYF
D gene: -; J gene: TRBJ2-7; V gene: TRBV2; clone size: -; CDR3 DNA: TGTGCCAGCAGTGAAGCCTTCTCCTACGAGCAGTACTTC; CDR3 protein: CASSEAFSYEQYF
D gene: TRBD1; J gene: TRBJ2-7; V gene: TRBV19; clone size: -; CDR3 DNA: TGTGCCAGTAGTATATATCTTGGGACAGGGCCATCCTACGAGCAGTACTTC; CDR3 protein: CASSIYLGTGPSYEQYF
D gene: -; J gene: TRBJ1-4; V gene: TRBV7-9; clone size: -; CDR3 DNA: TGTGCCAGCAGCCCCATAGGCGAAAAACTGTTTTTT; CDR3 protein: CASSPIGEKLFF
D gene: -; J gene: TRBJ2-7; V gene: TRBV20-1; clone size: few; CDR3 DNA: TGCAGTGCTAGTTCTCTAGCGCTCGCCTACGAGCAGTACTTC; CDR3 protein: CSASSLALAYEQYF
D gene: TRBD2; J gene: TRBJ2-3; V gene: TRBV7-9; clone size: many; CDR3 DNA: TGTGCCAGCAGCTCCTTGCTAGCGGGGTACACAGATACGCAGTATTTT; CDR3 protein: CASSSLLAGYTDTQYF
D gene: TRBD1; J gene: TRBJ2-2; V gene: TRBV25-1; clone size: few; CDR3 DNA: TGTGCCAGCAGTGGGACAGGGGGCGAGGGCACCGGGGAGCTGTTTTTT; CDR3 protein: CASSGTGGEGTGELFF
D gene: -; J gene: TRBJ1-1; V gene: TRBV15; clone size: -; CDR3 DNA: TGTGCCACCAGCAGACCACACCTGAACACTGAAGCTTTCTTT; CDR3 protein: CATSRPHLNTEAFF
D gene: -; J gene: TRBJ1-1; V gene: TRBV5-1; clone size: -; CDR3 DNA: TGCGCCAGTAGCTTTTTCAGGGATACTGAAGCTTTCTTT; CDR3 protein: CASSFFRDTEAFF
D gene: TRBD1; J gene: TRBJ2-7; V gene: TRBV19; clone size: few; CDR3 DNA: TGTGCCAGTGGACAGGGATCCGAGCAGTACTTC; CDR3 protein: CASGQGSEQYF
D gene: -; J gene: TRBJ1-5; V gene: TRBV25-1; clone size: -; CDR3 DNA: TGTGCCAGCAGTGAATCACGGGGGCATCAGCCCCAGCATTTT; CDR3 protein: CASSESRGHQPQHF
D gene: -; J gene: TRBJ1-4; V gene: TRBV6-5; clone size: many; CDR3 DNA: TGTGCCAGCAGTCTACTCTCAACTAATGAAAAACTGTTTTTT; CDR3 protein: CASSLLSTNEKLFF
D gene: -; J gene: TRBJ2-1; V gene: TRBV24-1; clone size: -; CDR3 DNA: TGTGCCACCAGCGTTGAAGGAGGGCAGGGGATCTACAATGAGCAGTTCTTC; CDR3 protein: CATSVEGGQGIYNEQFF
D gene: -; J gene: TRBJ2-7; V gene: TRBV7-9; clone size: few; CDR3 DNA: TGTGCCAGCAGCTTCGCTGGGGTCGGCGAGCAGTACTTC; CDR3 protein: CASSFAGVGEQYF